A single sample gave rise to the 26 T cell receptor beta chains below, sequenced in a study of T cells in Graves' hyperthyroidism and ophthalmopathy. TCR beta CDR3 regions were amplified from RNA. The HTBI primer set drove a first-round RT-PCR of the TCR CDR3. TCRdb passed the multiplex PCR reads through MiXCR, listing each CDR3 protein once. The repertoire includes some 650,000 distinct CDR3 sequences, roughly 15% of them detected once, and around 3.5% sits in the top ten. The sample taken for sequencing was blood. These receptor sequences come from a woman in her forties with Graves' ophthalmopathy.

This clonotype was seen only a few times. V is TRBV7-3 and J is TRBJ2-2; D unclear. The length of the CDR3 is 12 residues. Germline CDR1 reads SGHTA; CDR2 reads FQGTGA. The ends were cut back, 3 bases at V and 7 bases at J, with 6 bases in the middle. The CDR3 bases are TGTGCCAGCAGCTTTTTACGCGGGGAGCTGTTTTTT. It is translated as CASSFLRGELFF.

This clonotype was observed many times. V and J are TRBV6-1 and TRBJ2-7; 7 bases align to TRBD1. V lost 4 bases, J lost 3 bases, and 3 bases stayed unmatched. CDR3 size: 13 residues. In germline, CDR1 is MNHNS, CDR2 SASEGT. CDR3 nucleotide sequence: TGTGCCAGCAGTGGGCACAGGGGCTACGAGCAGTACTTC. This translates into CASSGHRGYEQYF.

This clonotype has ten or more counts. The V call is TRBV6-1, the J call TRBJ1-2; D uncertain. The germline V gene encodes CDR1 MNHNS and CDR2 SASEGT. Trimming removed 7 bases from V and 6 bases from J, with 21 bases in between. This CDR3 has 15 amino acids. The CDR3 DNA follows: TGTGCCAGCACGCGGCAGAGCGCCTTTGAGGATGGCTACACCTTC. It specifies CASTRQSAFEDGYTF.

This clonotype came up many times. The CDR3 sequence: CASSGGRRNYGYTF. In DNA form, the CDR3 reads TGTGCCAGCAGCGGGGGCAGGCGGAACTATGGCTACACCTTC. This chain uses TRBV2 with TRBJ1-2; D is possibly TRBD1 (6 bases). CDR1 and CDR2 from the germline V gene are SNHLY and FYNNEI. This CDR3 is 14 amino acids long. V lost 6 bases and J lost 2, with 13 bases in between.

The chain joins TRBV2 to TRBJ2-3; 9 bases are shared with TRBD1. The CDR3 contains 16 residues. Germline V gives CDR1 SNHLY, CDR2 FYNNEI. J gave up 0 bases and V 4 bases, and 5 bases lay outside the gene matches. CDR3 bases: TGTGCCAGCAGTGTTGGGACAGGGTTCAGCACAGATACGCAGTATTTT. Residues: CASSVGTGFSTDTQYF.

This clonotype was observed at least ten times. The chain has TRBV4-1 and TRBJ1-1, with 7 bases aligning to TRBD1. Unmatched junction bases numbered 11, after V lost 7 bases and J lost 9 bases. The length of the CDR3 is 13 residues. Germline CDR1 and CDR2: MGHRA and YSYEKL. DNA for the CDR3: TGCGCCAGCACTTCCCAGGGGGTAGAGAAAGCTTTCTTT. Translation gives CASTSQGVEKAFF.

This clonotype has ten or more counts. This chain uses TRBV12-3 or TRBV12-4 with TRBJ2-1; D is perhaps TRBD2 (5 bases). Trimming shortened V by 5 bases and J by 8 bases, and 10 bases separated the two germline ends. The CDR3 extends over 12 amino acids. CDR3 protein: CASSPGYDEQFF. The CDR3, as DNA: TGTGCCAGCAGTCCGGGGTACGATGAGCAGTTCTTC.

This clonotype was found many times. This chain joins TRBV30 and TRBJ2-1; D may be TRBD2 (5 bases). The germline V gene has CDR1 GTSNPN and CDR2 SVGIG (reference sequence). Trimming took 0 bases from V and 15 from J, leaving 12 bases between them. CDR3 length equals 11 residues. The DNA of the CDR3 is TGTGCCTGGAGTGTACTCGGGGTTGTGTTCTTC. This codes for CAWSVLGVVFF.

This chain connects TRBV5-5 to TRBJ1-6; the match to TRBD1 covers 7 bases. This CDR3 has 15 amino acids. The trim removed 2 bases at V and 7 bases at J, leaving 6 bases unmatched. Germline V lookup: CDR1 SGHKS, CDR2 YYEKEE (reference sequence). Written as DNA, the CDR3 is TGTGCCAGCAGCTTAACGACAGGGCGGAATTCACCCCTCCACTTT. Protein sequence: CASSLTTGRNSPLHF.

This clonotype was counted only a few times. The CDR3 loop reads CASSYSGVIGSYEQYF. In DNA, the CDR3 is TGTGCCAGCAGCTATTCTGGAGTCATCGGTTCCTACGAGCAGTACTTC. V is TRBV5-8 and J is TRBJ2-7; D call uncertain. V lost 3 bases, J lost 1 base, and 17 bases lay in between. This CDR3 comprises 16 residues. Germline lookup yields CDR1 SGHTS and CDR2 YDEGEE. Full variable domain (rest looked up from reference TRBV5-8 and TRBJ2-7): EAGVTQSPTHLIKTRGQQATLRCSPISGHTSVYWYQQALGLGLQFLLWYDEGEERNRGNFPPRFSGRQFPNYSSELNVNALELEDSALYLCASSYSGVIGSYEQYFGPGTRLTVT.

In DNA form, the CDR3 reads TGCGCCAGCAGCCAGGGGATGACAGGGATTTTGGACTCACCCCTCCACTTT. Amino acid sequence: CASSQGMTGILDSPLHF. The chain employs TRBV4-1 and TRBJ1-6, with TRBD1 identical over 7 bases. The germline V gene encodes CDR1 MGHRA and CDR2 YSYEKL. V dropped 3 bases and J dropped 10; count of bases not matched to a gene: 15. The CDR3 extends over 17 amino acids.

At least ten counts were recorded for this clonotype. DNA of the CDR3: TGTGCCAGCAGCTTAGGAGGGGCGGGACAGACGAACACCGGGGAGCTGTTTTTT. Protein product: CASSLGGAGQTNTGELFF. V gene TRBV11-2 combines with J gene TRBJ2-2; tentatively, D is TRBD1 (7 bases). Per germline, CDR1 SGHAT and CDR2 FQNNGV. The CDR3 consists of 18 residues. V lost 1 base and J lost 0, with 15 bases in between.

There are many counts of this clonotype. CDR3 sequence reads: CASSEGGAANTEAFF. DNA of the CDR3: TGTGCCAGCAGTGAAGGTGGGGCCGCGAACACTGAAGCTTTCTTT. The chain combines TRBV6-1 with TRBJ1-1, with D maybe TRBD1 (5 bases). This CDR3 has 15 amino acids. Per germline, CDR1 MNHNS and CDR2 SASEGT. V shed 1 base and J shed 1 base, with 10 bases lying between them.

This chain connects TRBV29-1 to TRBJ2-7; no clear D. The CDR3 covers 13 residues. V was shortened by 2 bases and J by 2 bases, with 10 bases between the two germline ends. The germline gives CDR1 SQVTM, CDR2 ANQGSEA. This CDR3 reads CSVESGSTYEQYF. The CDR3 coding sequence is TGCAGCGTTGAATCGGGCTCGACCTACGAGCAGTACTTC.

V and J are TRBV12-3 or TRBV12-4 and TRBJ1-2, with D unclear. V was pared by 6 bases and J by 6 bases, with 11 bases between. This CDR3 has 12 residues. For the CDR3, the DNA is TGTGCCAGCAGACGCTGGGCGGATGGCTACACCTTC. It encodes CASRRWADGYTF.

A remark on this clonotype: This clone may be a read error of a much larger clone one base away. The final CDR3 position lacks the conserved phenylalanine or tryptophan, pointing to a likely read error. The chain carries TRBV5-1 and TRBJ2-7, with TRBD2 as a possible D gene (6 bases). V gave up 5 bases and J gave up 3 bases, with 12 bases separating them. The germline CDR1 and CDR2 sequences are SGHRS and YFSETQ. The CDR3 is 13 amino acids. The CDR3 loop reads CASRPTGSYEQYL. In DNA form, the CDR3 reads TGCGCCAGCAGACCTACCGGGAGCTACGAGCAGTACCTC.

This clonotype occurred many times. The chain combines TRBV18 with TRBJ2-5; D not resolved. The CDR3 covers 11 residues. V lost 3 bases, J lost 3 bases, and 2 bases lay in between. The germline CDR1 and CDR2 sequences are KGHSH and LQKENI. The CDR3 DNA follows: TGTGCCAGCTCACCCAAAGAGACCCAGTACTTC. As protein: CASSPKETQYF.

This clonotype was seen at least ten times. The chain uses TRBV18 and TRBJ1-1; a weak D match, TRBD1 (5 bases). CDR1 KGHSH and CDR2 LQKENI come from the germline V gene. This CDR3 contains 14 residues. With 3 bases removed from V and 4 bases from J, the gap between germline ends came to 12 bases. The CDR3 is CASSPELRGTEAFF. The CDR3 nucleotides read TGTGCCAGCTCACCCGAGTTGAGGGGCACTGAAGCTTTCTTT.

V usage is TRBV20-1 and J usage is TRBJ2-2; D is possibly TRBD2 (5 bases). Trimming cost V 0 bases and J 3 bases, with 11 bases left between them. In germline, CDR1 is DFQATT, CDR2 SNEGSKA (reference sequence). The CDR3 spans 15 residues. CDR3 amino acids: CSARDGMRDTGELFF. CDR3 DNA: TGCAGTGCTAGAGACGGAATGCGGGACACCGGGGAGCTGTTTTTT.

The gene calls are TRBV19 and TRBJ1-2; D is uncertain. CDR1 is LNHDA and CDR2 is SQIVND in the germline V gene (reference sequence). This CDR3 has 15 amino acids. V shed 0 bases and J shed 4 bases, with 12 bases lying between them. The CDR3 loop reads CASSIDRGRVYGYTF. CDR3 sequence (DNA): TGTGCCAGTAGTATAGATCGCGGAAGGGTCTATGGCTACACCTTC.

Here the CDR3 DNA reads TGCGCCAGCAGCCAAGTGAGGACAGCTAACACAGATACGCAGTATTTT. It is translated as CASSQVRTANTDTQYF. The chain combines TRBV4-1 with TRBJ2-3; D is perhaps TRBD1 (6 bases). The germline V gene encodes CDR1 MGHRA and CDR2 YSYEKL. Deletions cut 1 base from V and 2 bases from J, with 13 bases between. The CDR3 runs 16 residues.

This clonotype was observed at least ten times. V and J are TRBV2 and TRBJ2-3, with 13 bases fitting TRBD2. Germline V gene lookup returns CDR1 SNHLY and CDR2 FYNNEI. The V segment lost 7 bases and the J segment 5 bases; nucleotides outside the gene matches: 9. The CDR3 loop spans 16 amino acids. The CDR3 is CASTPRTSGSQDTQYF. CDR3 DNA sequence: TGTGCCAGCACACCCCGGACTAGCGGGAGTCAAGATACGCAGTATTTT.

This clonotype has at least ten counts. The chain joins TRBV3-1 to TRBJ2-6; 8 nucleotides agree with TRBD1. Germline-derived CDR1 and CDR2 are LGHDT and YNNKEL (reference sequence). CDR3 length: 18 residues. V dropped 0 bases and J dropped 2; count of bases not matched to a gene: 6. CDR3 nucleotides: TGTGCCAGCAGCCAAGACCTATACAGGGGGACTGGGGCCAACGTCCTGACTTTC. This gives the protein CASSQDLYRGTGANVLTF.

This clonotype was seen a handful of times. The rearrangement joins TRBV28 to TRBJ2-1; 12 bases are a match to TRBD2. CDR3 size: 17 residues. Unmatched junction bases numbered 12, after V lost 6 bases and J lost 6 bases. The germline V gene encodes CDR1 MDHEN and CDR2 SYDVKM. This CDR3 is CASSATRGLAGSNEQFF. The CDR3 DNA reads TGTGCCAGCAGCGCTACCCGGGGACTAGCGGGCAGCAATGAGCAGTTCTTC. Variable domain in full (rest from reference TRBV28 and TRBJ2-1): DVKVTQSSRYLVKRTGEKVFLECVQDMDHENMFWYRQDPGLGLRLIYFSYDVKMKEKGDIPEGYSVSREKKERFSLILESASTNQTSMYLCASSATRGLAGSNEQFFGPGTRLTVL.

This clonotype was observed a few times. This rearrangement joins TRBV6-1 to TRBJ2-7; 7 positions match TRBD1. The CDR3 sequence is 14 residues long. With V trimmed by 6 bases and J by 2 bases, 7 bases remained unmatched. From germline, CDR1 is MNHNS and CDR2 SASEGT. CDR3 bases: TGTGCCAGCAGCCGCGCGACAGGGACCTACGAGCAGTACTTC. It specifies CASSRATGTYEQYF.

The chain uses TRBV27 and TRBJ2-2, with TRBD2 as a possible D gene (5 bases). Germline CDR1 and CDR2: MNHEY and SMNVEV (reference sequence). Trimming took off 4 bases at V and 4 bases at J, with 10 bases between the two ends. The CDR3 totals 14 residues. Here the CDR3 reads CASSSATSTGELFF. CDR3 sequence (DNA): TGTGCCAGCAGTTCGGCCACTAGCACCGGGGAGCTGTTTTTT.